The T cell receptor beta chain described here comes from a study of beta chain features in type 1 diabetes. Looked up from germline, CDR1 is GTSNPN and CDR2 is SVGIG (reference sequence). V was shortened by 0 bases and J by 3 bases, with 6 bases between the two germline ends. This CDR3 comprises 13 residues. Concerning this clone itself: Its antigen is not known. The same CDR3 arises from other DNA sequences in this sample as well.

What was sequenced were expressed TCRB transcripts, since all of the isolated RNA had been reverse transcribed. Libraries were prepared by immunoSEQ multiplex PCR; TCRdb keeps only in-frame clonotypes and omits some of them. Among about 660,000 clones listed, roughly an eighth were seen once. Whole-study results and caveats: TCRB CDR3s from Type 1 diabetes patients were moderately but significantly shorter in all four CD4+ subsets.

Sequencing input: naive CD4+ T cells from blood. The receptor was isolated from a man aged 18-30 years with type 1 diabetes. The chain employs TRBV30 and TRBJ1-5; no clear D. The CDR3 bases are TGTGCCTGGAGTGTCAGAACCAATCAGCCCCAGCATTTT. Translating it yields CAWSVRTNQPQHF.